The TCR beta chain described here comes from a study of blood T cell repertoires in COVID-19. On the study more broadly: Samples came from the United States, Italy and Spain, spanning acute and convalescent COVID-19.

Enrolment of Seattle patients took place during active infection, and they were followed longitudinally. Libraries were prepared by immunoSEQ multiplex PCR; TCRdb keeps only in-frame clonotypes and omits some of them. The repertoire holds 270,000 or so clones, around 91% seen once, with about 2.1% in the top ten. Trimming stripped 5 bases from V and 8 bases from J, with 15 bases between. The CDR3 loop spans 13 amino acids. The TCR was taken from a woman aged 55-75 years with COVID-19, enrolled during active disease. The genes are TRBV12-3 or TRBV12-4 and TRBJ1-2; TRBD1 is a possible D gene (6 bases). The sequencing input was peripheral blood. The CDR3 DNA reads TGTGCCAGCAGTCTTAACGGGGGGGGCGGCTACACCTTC. Its translation: CASSLNGGGGYTF.